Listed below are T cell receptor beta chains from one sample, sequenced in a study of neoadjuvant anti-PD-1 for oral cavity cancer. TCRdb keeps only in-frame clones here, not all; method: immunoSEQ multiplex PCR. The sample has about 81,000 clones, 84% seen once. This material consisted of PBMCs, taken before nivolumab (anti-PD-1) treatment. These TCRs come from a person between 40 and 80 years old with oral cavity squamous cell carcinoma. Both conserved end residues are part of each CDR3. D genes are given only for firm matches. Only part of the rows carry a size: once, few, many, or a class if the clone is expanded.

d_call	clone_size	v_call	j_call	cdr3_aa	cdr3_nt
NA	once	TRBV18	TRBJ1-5	CASSPTDSGQPQHF	TGTGCCAGCTCACCAACCGACAGCGGTCAGCCCCAGCATTTT
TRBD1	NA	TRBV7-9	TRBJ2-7	CASSSTGSSYEQYF	TGTGCCAGCAGCTCGACAGGGAGCTCCTACGAGCAGTACTTC
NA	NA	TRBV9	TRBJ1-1	CASSAVSADTEAFF	TGTGCCAGCAGCGCCGTATCGGCAGACACTGAAGCTTTCTTT
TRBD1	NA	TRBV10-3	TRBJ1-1	CAIEQGGRDTEAFF	TGTGCCATCGAACAGGGGGGACGGGACACTGAAGCTTTCTTT
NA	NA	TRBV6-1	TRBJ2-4	CASIRDVGAKNIQYF	TGTGCCAGCATCAGAGATGTAGGAGCCAAAAACATTCAGTACTTC
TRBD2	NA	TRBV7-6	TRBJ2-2	CASSLWERGVPGELFF	TGTGCCAGCAGCTTATGGGAGCGGGGGGTCCCCGGGGAGCTGTTTTTT
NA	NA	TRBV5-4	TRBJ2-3	CASSLVGSSTDTQYF	TGTGCCAGCAGCTTGGTTGGTAGTAGTACAGATACGCAGTATTTT
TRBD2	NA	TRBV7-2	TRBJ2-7	CASSLTSATYEQYF	TGTGCCAGCAGCTTGACTAGCGCGACCTACGAGCAGTACTTC
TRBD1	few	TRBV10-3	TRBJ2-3	CAISGGGQGPTDTQYF	TGTGCCATCAGTGGAGGGGGACAGGGACCCACAGATACGCAGTATTTT
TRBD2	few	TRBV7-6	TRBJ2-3	CASSPRSGISTDTQYF	TGTGCCAGCAGCCCTCGTAGCGGGATTAGCACAGATACGCAGTATTTT
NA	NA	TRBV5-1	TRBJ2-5	CASSGATVNQETQYF	TGCGCCAGCTCAGGGGCGACAGTGAACCAAGAGACCCAGTACTTC
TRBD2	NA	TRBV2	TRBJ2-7	CASTLLAGAYEQYF	TGTGCCAGCACCCTACTAGCGGGAGCCTACGAGCAGTACTTC
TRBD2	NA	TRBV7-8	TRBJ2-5	CASSLLQGGQETQYF	TGTGCCAGCAGCTTACTTCAGGGAGGGCAAGAGACCCAGTACTTC
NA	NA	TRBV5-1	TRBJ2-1	CASSQQTGEQFF	TGCGCCAGCAGCCAGCAAACCGGTGAGCAGTTCTTC
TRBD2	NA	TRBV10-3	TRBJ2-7	CAISDGAGYDEQYF	TGTGCCATCAGTGATGGAGCGGGATACGACGAGCAGTACTTC
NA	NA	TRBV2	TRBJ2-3	CASTRGLTDTQYF	TGTGCCAGCACGAGGGGCCTGACAGATACGCAGTATTTT
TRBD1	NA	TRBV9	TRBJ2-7	CASSPSTGVEQYF	TGTGCCAGCAGCCCCTCTACAGGGGTCGAGCAGTACTTC
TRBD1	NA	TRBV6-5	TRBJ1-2	CASSWDRGRGYTF	TGTGCCAGCAGTTGGGACAGGGGCCGGGGCTACACCTTC
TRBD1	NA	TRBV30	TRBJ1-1	CAWSGGTGYTEAFF	TGTGCCTGGAGTGGCGGGACAGGGTACACTGAAGCTTTCTTT
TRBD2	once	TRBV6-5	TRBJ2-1	CASSYLREGPWRFF	TGTGCCAGCAGTTACCTGCGGGAGGGCCCGTGGCGGTTCTTC
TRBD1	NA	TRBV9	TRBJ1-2	CASSSRSRMGQGISYGYTF	TGTGCCAGCAGCTCAAGATCTCGTATGGGACAGGGAATTTCCTATGGCTACACCTTC
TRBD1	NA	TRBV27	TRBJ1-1	CASSARTGSEAFF	TGTGCCAGCAGTGCCCGGACAGGGAGTGAAGCTTTCTTT
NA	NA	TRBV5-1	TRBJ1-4	CASSFGTGGDEKLFF	TGCGCCAGCAGCTTTGGAACAGGCGGGGATGAAAAACTGTTTTTT
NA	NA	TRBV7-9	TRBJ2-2	CASSFAGAPNTGELFF	TGTGCCAGCAGCTTTGCGGGCGCCCCAAACACCGGGGAGCTGTTTTTT
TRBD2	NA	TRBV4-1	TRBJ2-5	CASSQVSTSGRKETQYF	TGCGCCAGCAGCCAAGTCAGCACTAGCGGGAGAAAAGAGACCCAGTACTTC